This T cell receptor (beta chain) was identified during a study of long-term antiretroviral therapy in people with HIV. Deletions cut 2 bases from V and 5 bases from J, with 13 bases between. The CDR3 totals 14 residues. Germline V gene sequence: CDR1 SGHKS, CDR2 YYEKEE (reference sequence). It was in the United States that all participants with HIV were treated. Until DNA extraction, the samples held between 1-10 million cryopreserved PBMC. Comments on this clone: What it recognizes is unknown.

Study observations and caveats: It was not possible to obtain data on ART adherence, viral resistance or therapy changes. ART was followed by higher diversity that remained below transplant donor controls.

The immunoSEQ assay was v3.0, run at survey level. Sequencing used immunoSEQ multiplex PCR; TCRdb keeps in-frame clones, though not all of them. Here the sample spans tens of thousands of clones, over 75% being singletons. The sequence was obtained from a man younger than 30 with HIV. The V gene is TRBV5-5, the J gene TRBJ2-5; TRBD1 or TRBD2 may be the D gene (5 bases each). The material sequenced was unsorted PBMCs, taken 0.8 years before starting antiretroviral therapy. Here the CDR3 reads CASSFVRGSETQYF. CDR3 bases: TGTGCCAGCAGCTTTGTCCGGGGCTCCGAGACCCAGTACTTC.